Listed below are T cell receptor beta chains from one sample, sequenced in a study of shared clonotypes between healthy human individuals. Repertoires were generated with immunoSEQ multiplex PCR, while TCRdb's copy carries only in-frame clones and drops some. The sample contains more than 2 million clones, roughly 94% of which appear only once. The sample taken for sequencing was naive CD4+ T cells sorted from blood. Every receptor here comes from a man in his late teens or twenties in good health. CDR3s include the opening cysteine and the closing phenylalanine or tryptophan.

cdr3_aa	v_call	j_call
CASTPRGTGARGSGANVLTF	TRBV19	TRBJ2-6
CASSLDGSGNTIYF	TRBV5-1	TRBJ1-3
CSVAYREYGRDTQYF	TRBV29-1	TRBJ2-3
CANQGPQETNYGYTF	TRBV5-1	TRBJ1-2
CASIRLAAVLETQYF	TRBV2	TRBJ2-5
CASSVGTGNQPQHF	TRBV9	TRBJ1-5
CASSLGEGQGNTEAFF	TRBV5-4	TRBJ1-1
CSVEDHWTGRDTQYF	TRBV29-1	TRBJ2-3
CASSAFGFDTIYF	TRBV19	TRBJ1-3
CASSYGGAQTDTQYF	TRBV6-5	TRBJ2-3
CARSWTQGNRINWSNQPQHF	TRBV5-3	TRBJ1-5
CASSLSSGDTEAFF	TRBV7-2	TRBJ1-1
CASSQGGAGAPYNEQFF	TRBV14	TRBJ2-1
CASRTLRLGNTIYF	TRBV2	TRBJ1-3
CASSLGTDFTDTQYF	TRBV2	TRBJ2-3
CATSSGGGGWTEAFF	TRBV15	TRBJ1-1
CASSYGTGGSGNTIYF	TRBV6-5	TRBJ1-3
CASSRPSTDTQYF	TRBV6-5	TRBJ2-3
CASSEALFGPLDYEQYF	TRBV6-1	TRBJ2-7
CASSRDRPLADTQYF	TRBV5-4	TRBJ2-3
CASKRGLSNEQFF	TRBV2	TRBJ2-1
CASSLGIAGVGEQYF	TRBV5-5	TRBJ2-7
CASSGGTPYEQYF	TRBV7-9	TRBJ2-7
CASKSRDAYEQYF	TRBV10-3	TRBJ2-7
CASSGLAGGLSEQFF	TRBV2	TRBJ2-1
CASSDRQGGGELFF	TRBV9	TRBJ2-2
CASSEGSTLYEQYF	TRBV2	TRBJ2-7
CSVGGYGYTF	TRBV29-1	TRBJ1-2
CASSLVRGRAGETQYF	TRBV7-9	TRBJ2-5
CAWSSSGSINEQFF	TRBV30	TRBJ2-1
CASSYPQNTGELFF	TRBV6-5	TRBJ2-2
CASSRLAGSADTQYF	TRBV19	TRBJ2-3
CASSKTGVGGETQYF	TRBV19	TRBJ2-5
CASSYRGLNQPQHF	TRBV19	TRBJ1-5
CASSLANNEQFF	TRBV7-9	TRBJ2-1
CASSTLLRLLTDTQYF	TRBV7-2	TRBJ2-3
CASSLPGLAGDNEQFF	TRBV5-4	TRBJ2-1
CASSQRWENLYEQYF	TRBV4-3	TRBJ2-7
CASRRAGEKLFF	TRBV6-1	TRBJ1-4
CASSPDLGSYNEQFF	TRBV6-6	TRBJ2-1
CASRGRSTEQFF	TRBV28	TRBJ2-1
CASSPPRGTDTQYF	TRBV18	TRBJ2-3
CASSERNRVLQETQYF	TRBV6-1	TRBJ2-5
CASSLRTGAGKLFF	TRBV5-6	TRBJ1-4
CAWRGRGGLLHTEAFF	TRBV30	TRBJ1-1
CASSTGTGTTNEQFF	TRBV7-9	TRBJ2-1
CASSYGFRYGYTF	TRBV6-5	TRBJ1-2
CASSQGVSGSYNEQFF	TRBV4-3	TRBJ2-1
CASSLSYASNYGYTF	TRBV27	TRBJ1-2
CASSIGREKLFF	TRBV19	TRBJ1-4
CSVVKTWGYTF	TRBV29-1	TRBJ1-2
CASSLGGQRNTEAFF	TRBV7-9	TRBJ1-1